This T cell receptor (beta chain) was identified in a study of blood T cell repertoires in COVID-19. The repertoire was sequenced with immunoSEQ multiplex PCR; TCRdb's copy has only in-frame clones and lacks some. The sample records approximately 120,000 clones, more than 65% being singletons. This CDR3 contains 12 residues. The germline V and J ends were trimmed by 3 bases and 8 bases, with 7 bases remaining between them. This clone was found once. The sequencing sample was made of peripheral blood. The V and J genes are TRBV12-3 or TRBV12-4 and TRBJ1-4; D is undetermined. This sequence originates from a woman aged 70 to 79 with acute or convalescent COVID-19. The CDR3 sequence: CASSFPGEKLFF. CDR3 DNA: TGTGCCAGCAGTTTTCCGGGGGAAAAACTGTTTTTT.